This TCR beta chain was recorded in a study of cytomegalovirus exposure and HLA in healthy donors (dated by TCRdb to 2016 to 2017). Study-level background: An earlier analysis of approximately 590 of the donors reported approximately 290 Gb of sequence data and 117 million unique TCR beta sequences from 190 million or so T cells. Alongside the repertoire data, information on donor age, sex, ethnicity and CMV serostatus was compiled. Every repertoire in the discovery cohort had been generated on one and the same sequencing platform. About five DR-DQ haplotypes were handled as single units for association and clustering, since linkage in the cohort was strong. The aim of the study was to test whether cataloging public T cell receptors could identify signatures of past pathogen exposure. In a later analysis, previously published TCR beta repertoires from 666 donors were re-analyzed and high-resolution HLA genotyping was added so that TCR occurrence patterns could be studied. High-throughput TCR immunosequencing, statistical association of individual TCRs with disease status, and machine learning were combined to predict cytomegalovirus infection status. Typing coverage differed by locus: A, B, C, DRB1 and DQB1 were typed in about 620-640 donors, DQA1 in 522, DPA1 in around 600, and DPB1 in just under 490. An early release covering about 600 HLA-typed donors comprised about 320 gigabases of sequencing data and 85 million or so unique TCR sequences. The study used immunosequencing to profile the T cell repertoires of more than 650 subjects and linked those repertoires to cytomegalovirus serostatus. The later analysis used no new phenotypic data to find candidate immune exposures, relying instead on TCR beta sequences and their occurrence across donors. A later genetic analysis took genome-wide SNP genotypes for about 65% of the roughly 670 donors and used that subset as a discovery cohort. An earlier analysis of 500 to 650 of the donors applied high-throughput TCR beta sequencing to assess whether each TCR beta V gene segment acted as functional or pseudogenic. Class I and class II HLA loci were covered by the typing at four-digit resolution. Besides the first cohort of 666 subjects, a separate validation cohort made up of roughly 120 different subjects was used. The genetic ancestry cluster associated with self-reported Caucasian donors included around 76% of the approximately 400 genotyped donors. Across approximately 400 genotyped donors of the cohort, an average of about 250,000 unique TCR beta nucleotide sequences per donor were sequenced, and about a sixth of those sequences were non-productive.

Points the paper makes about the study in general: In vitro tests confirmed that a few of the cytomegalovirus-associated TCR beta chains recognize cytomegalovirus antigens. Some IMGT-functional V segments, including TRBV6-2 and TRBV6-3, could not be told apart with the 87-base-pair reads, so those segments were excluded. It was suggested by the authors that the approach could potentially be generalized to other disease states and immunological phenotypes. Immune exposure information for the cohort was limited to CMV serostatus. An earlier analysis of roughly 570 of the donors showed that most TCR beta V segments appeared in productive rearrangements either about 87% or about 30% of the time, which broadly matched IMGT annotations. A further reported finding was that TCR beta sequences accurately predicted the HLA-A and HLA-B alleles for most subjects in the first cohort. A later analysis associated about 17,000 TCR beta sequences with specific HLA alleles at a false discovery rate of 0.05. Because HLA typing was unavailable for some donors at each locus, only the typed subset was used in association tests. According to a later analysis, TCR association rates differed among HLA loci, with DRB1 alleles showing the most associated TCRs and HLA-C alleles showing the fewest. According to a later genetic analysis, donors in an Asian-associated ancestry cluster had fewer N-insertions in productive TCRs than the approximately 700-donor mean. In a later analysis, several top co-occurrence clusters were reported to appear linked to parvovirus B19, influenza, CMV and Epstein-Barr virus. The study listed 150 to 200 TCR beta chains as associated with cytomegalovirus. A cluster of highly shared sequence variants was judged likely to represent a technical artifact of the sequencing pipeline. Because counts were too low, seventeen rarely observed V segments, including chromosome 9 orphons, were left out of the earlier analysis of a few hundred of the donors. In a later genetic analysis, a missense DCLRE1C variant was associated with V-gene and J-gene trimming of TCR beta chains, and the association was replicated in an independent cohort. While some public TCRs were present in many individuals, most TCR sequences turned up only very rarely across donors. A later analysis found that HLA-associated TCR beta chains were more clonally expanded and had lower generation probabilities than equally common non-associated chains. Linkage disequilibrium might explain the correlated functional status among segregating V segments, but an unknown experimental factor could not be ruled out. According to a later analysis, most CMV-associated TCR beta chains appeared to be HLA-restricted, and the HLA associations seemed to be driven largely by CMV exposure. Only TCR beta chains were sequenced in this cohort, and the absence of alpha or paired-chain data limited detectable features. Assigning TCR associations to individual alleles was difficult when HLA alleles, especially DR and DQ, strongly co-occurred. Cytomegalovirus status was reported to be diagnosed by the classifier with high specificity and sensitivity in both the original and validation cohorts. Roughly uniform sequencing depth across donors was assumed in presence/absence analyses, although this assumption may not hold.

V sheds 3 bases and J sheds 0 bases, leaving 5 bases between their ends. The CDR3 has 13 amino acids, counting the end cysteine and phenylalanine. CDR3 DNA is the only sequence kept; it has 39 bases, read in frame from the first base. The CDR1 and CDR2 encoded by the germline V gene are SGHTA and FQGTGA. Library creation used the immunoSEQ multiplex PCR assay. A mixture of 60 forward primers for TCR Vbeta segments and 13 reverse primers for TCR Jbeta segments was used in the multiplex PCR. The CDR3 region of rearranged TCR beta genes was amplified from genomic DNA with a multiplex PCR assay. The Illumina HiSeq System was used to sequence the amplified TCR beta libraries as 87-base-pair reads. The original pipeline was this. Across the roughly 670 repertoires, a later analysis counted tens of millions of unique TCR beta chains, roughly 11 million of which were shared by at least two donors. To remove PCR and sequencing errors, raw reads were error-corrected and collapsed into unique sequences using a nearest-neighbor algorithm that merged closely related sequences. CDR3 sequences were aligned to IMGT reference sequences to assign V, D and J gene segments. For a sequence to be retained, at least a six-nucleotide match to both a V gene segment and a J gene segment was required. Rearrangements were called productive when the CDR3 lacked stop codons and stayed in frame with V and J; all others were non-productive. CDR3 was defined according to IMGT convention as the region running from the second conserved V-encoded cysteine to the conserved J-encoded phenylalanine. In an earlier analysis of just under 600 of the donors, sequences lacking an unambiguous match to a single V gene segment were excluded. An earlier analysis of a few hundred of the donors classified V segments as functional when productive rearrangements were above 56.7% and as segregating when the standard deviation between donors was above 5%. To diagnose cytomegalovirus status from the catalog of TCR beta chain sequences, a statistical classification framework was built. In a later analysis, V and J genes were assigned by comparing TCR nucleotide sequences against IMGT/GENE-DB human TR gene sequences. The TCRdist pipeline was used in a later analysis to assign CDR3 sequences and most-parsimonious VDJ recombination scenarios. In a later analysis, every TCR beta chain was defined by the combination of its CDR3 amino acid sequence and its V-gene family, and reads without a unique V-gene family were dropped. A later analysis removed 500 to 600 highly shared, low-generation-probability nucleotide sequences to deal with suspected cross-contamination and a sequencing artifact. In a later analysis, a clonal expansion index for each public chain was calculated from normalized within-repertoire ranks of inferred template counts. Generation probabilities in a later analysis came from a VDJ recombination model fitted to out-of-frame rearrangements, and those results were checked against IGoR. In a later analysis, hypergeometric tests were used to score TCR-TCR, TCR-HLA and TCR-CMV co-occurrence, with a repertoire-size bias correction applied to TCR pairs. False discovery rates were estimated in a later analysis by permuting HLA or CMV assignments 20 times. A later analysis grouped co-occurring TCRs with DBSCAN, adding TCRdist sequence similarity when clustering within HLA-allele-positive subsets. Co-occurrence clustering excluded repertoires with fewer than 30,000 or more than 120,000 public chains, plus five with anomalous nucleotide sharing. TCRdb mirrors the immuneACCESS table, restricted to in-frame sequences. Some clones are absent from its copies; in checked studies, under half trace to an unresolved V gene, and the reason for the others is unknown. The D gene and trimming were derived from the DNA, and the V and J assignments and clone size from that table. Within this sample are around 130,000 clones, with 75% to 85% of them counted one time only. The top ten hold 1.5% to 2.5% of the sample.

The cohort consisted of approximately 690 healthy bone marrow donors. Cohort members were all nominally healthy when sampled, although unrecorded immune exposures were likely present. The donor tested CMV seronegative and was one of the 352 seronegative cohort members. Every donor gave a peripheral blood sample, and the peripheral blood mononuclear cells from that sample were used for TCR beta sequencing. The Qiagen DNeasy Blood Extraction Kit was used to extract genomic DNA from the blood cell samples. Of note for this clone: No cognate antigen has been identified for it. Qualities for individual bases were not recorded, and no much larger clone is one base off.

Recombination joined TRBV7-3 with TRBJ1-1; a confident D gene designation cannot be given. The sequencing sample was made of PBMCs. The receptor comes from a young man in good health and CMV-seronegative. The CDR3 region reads CASSFNLNTEAFF. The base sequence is TGTGCCAGCAGCTTTAACTTGAACACTGAAGCTTTCTTT.